Shown below are 10 T cell receptor beta chains from a single sample sequenced in a study of cytomegalovirus exposure and HLA in healthy donors. The PCR employed 60 Vbeta primers together with 13 Jbeta primers. Sequenced by immunoSEQ multiplex PCR; TCRdb stores in-frame clones only, minus some. This table has roughly 190,000 clones, about 77% appearing once. The sequencing input was PBMCs. Source of these receptors: a woman aged 25 to 39 in good health and CMV-seropositive.

J is TRBJ1-2 and V is TRBV5-8; D remains unclear. Trimming stripped 5 bases from V and 4 bases from J, with 12 bases between. Germline lookup yields CDR1 SGHTS and CDR2 YDEGEE. The CDR3 has 13 amino acids. CDR3 in amino acids: CASRERGSYGYTF. CDR3 bases: TGTGCCAGCAGGGAGCGGGGTAGCTATGGCTACACCTTC.

This chain joins TRBV5-4 and TRBJ2-2; 7 nucleotides line up with TRBD1. V lost 3 bases, J lost 5 bases, and 10 bases stayed unmatched. Per the germline V gene, CDR1 is SGHNT and CDR2 is YYREEE (reference sequence). The CDR3 length is 16 residues. CDR3 loop: CASSSRDSHATGELFF. For the CDR3, the DNA is TGTGCCAGCAGCTCCCGGGACAGTCATGCAACCGGGGAGCTGTTTTTT.

V is TRBV7-6 and J is TRBJ1-3; unclear D gene. The germline CDR1 and CDR2 sequences are SGHVS and FNYEAQ. CDR3 length: 14 amino acids. V was trimmed by 1 base and J by 2 bases, leaving 6 bases between them. CDR3 nucleotides: TGTGCCAGCAGCTTAGGGGCCCCTGGAAACACCATATATTTT. Translating gives CASSLGAPGNTIYF.

This clone showed up just a few times. The chain uses TRBV9 and TRBJ1-2, with 8 bases fitting TRBD1. The CDR3 is 17 amino acids. Germline assignment: CDR1 SGDLS and CDR2 YYNGEE. Losses at the gene ends were 0 bases for V and 7 bases for J; bases not matched to a gene: 14. The chain's CDR3 is CASSVGFRTGKSGGYTF. The CDR3 bases are TGTGCCAGCAGCGTAGGGTTCAGGACAGGGAAGAGCGGTGGCTACACCTTC.

The rearrangement links TRBV6-6 to TRBJ2-2; possible D gene TRBD1, 5 bases. CDR3 length: 14 residues. Trimming shortened V by 5 bases and J by 5 bases, and 12 bases separated the two germline ends. From germline, CDR1 is MNHNY and CDR2 SVGAGI (reference sequence). The DNA of the CDR3 is TGTGCCAGCAGTGCCTCAGGGTCAACCGGGGAGCTGTTTTTT. It is translated as CASSASGSTGELFF.

CDR3 residues: CASSLDSGNYNEQFF. In DNA, the CDR3 is TGTGCCAGCAGCTTAGATAGCGGGAACTACAATGAGCAGTTCTTC. V gene TRBV7-2 combines with J gene TRBJ2-1; 8 bases align to TRBD2. J was trimmed by 3 bases and V by 1 base; bases with no gene match: 2. The CDR3 has 15 amino acids. CDR1 and CDR2 from the germline V gene are SGHTA and FQGNSA.

The gene calls are TRBV7-7 and TRBJ1-5; no clear D gene. The CDR3 covers 13 residues. Looked up from germline, CDR1 is SSHAT and CDR2 is FNYEAQ (reference sequence). The ends were cut back, 4 bases at V and 6 bases at J, with 10 bases in the middle. The CDR3 nucleotides read TGTGCCAGCAGCTCCTCGGAGGGTCAGCCCCAGCATTTT. Protein sequence: CASSSSEGQPQHF.

The V call is TRBV27, the J call TRBJ1-2; possible D gene TRBD1, 6 bases. Trimming stripped 3 bases from V and 0 bases from J, with 11 bases between. Germline CDR1 MNHEY, CDR2 SMNVEV (reference sequence). The CDR3 is made up of 15 amino acids. CDR3: CASSFDGQTNYGYTF. The DNA for the CDR3 is TGTGCCAGCAGTTTCGACGGACAGACTAACTATGGCTACACCTTC.

The sample holds a few counts of this clone. The chain couples TRBV28 to TRBJ1-2, with 7 bases identical to TRBD1. Germline assignment: CDR1 MDHEN and CDR2 SYDVKM. Trimming at V came to 6 bases and at J to 2 bases, leaving 15 bases not matched to a gene. The CDR3 consists of 17 residues. The CDR3 is CASRAPDLKGQNYGYTF. CDR3 coding DNA: TGTGCCAGCAGGGCGCCCGACCTCAAGGGACAGAACTATGGCTACACCTTC.

The rearrangement uses TRBV4-2 and TRBJ1-2, with TRBD1 matching over 8 bases. The junction had 3 bases not matched to a gene; V was cut back by 0 bases and J by 0 bases. The CDR3 spans 16 residues. CDR1 and CDR2 (germline): LGHNA, YNFKEQ. The CDR3: CASSQETGVTNYGYTF. As DNA, the CDR3 is TGTGCCAGCAGCCAAGAGACAGGGGTTACTAACTATGGCTACACCTTC.